A selection of T cell receptor beta chains follows, all from one sample in a study of graft-versus-host responses after intestinal transplantation. Their antigen targets remain unknown. Profiled with immunoSEQ multiplex PCR; TCRdb holds only in-frame clones, not every one. The repertoire has over 100,000 clones, roughly nine tenths of them found once; the top ten carry about 0.25%. Material: unstimulated CD4+ T cells sorted from spleen or lymph node cells, obtained before transplant. These receptors all stem from a human donor who was the organ donor for an intestinal transplant. Both conserved end residues are part of each CDR3. A D gene is named only where the DNA matches it firmly. A row's size may be missing; if present it is once, few, many or a size class.

V	J	D	size	CDR3	DNA
TRBV9	TRBJ2-1	TRBD2	NA	CASSVGTSGRANEQFF	TGTGCCAGCAGCGTCGGGACTAGCGGGAGGGCCAATGAGCAGTTCTTC
TRBV6-1	TRBJ1-1	NA	NA	CASSSSGNTEAFF	TGTGCCAGCAGTTCCTCGGGGAACACTGAAGCTTTCTTT
TRBV19	TRBJ2-3	NA	NA	CASSILGASGSTDTQYF	TGTGCCAGTAGTATTTTGGGGGCTAGCGGATCCACAGATACGCAGTATTTT
TRBV6-5	TRBJ2-1	TRBD2	NA	CASSSGSNEQFF	TGTGCCAGCTCTAGCGGGAGCAATGAGCAGTTCTTC
TRBV5-1	TRBJ2-1	NA	NA	CASSPRTGSLGGAGHNEQFF	TGCGCCAGCAGCCCTAGGACCGGGTCCCTGGGGGGAGCCGGACACAATGAGCAGTTCTTC
TRBV30	TRBJ2-1	NA	NA	CAWSGIESSYNEQFF	TGTGCCTGGAGCGGGATTGAGAGCTCCTACAATGAGCAGTTCTTC
TRBV10-1	TRBJ2-5	NA	NA	CASSGSSRQETQYF	TGCGCCAGCAGTGGGTCTAGTAGACAAGAGACCCAGTACTTC
TRBV7-9	TRBJ2-1	NA	NA	CASSLPRTGRSYNEQFF	TGTGCCAGCAGCTTACCCCGAACAGGGAGGTCCTACAATGAGCAGTTCTTC
TRBV10-3	TRBJ1-2	NA	few	CAISEANYGYTF	TGTGCCATCAGTGAGGCCAACTATGGCTACACCTTC
TRBV19	TRBJ2-1	NA	NA	CASSRVGSDTYNEQFF	TGTGCCAGTAGTAGGGTAGGGTCGGACACCTACAATGAGCAGTTCTTC
TRBV19	TRBJ1-6	NA	NA	CASSIIAEDSPLHF	TGTGCCAGTAGTATCATAGCAGAGGATTCACCCCTCCACTTT
TRBV10-3	TRBJ2-3	TRBD2	NA	CAISDGTSGSVDTQYF	TGTGCCATCAGTGACGGGACTAGCGGGAGTGTAGATACGCAGTATTTT
TRBV5-1	TRBJ2-1	TRBD2	NA	CASSPGTSGRGYNEQFF	TGCGCCAGCAGCCCGGGGACTAGCGGGAGAGGGTACAATGAGCAGTTCTTC
TRBV11-2	TRBJ2-2	NA	NA	CASSLRRPGATTGELFF	TGTGCCAGCAGCTTAAGGCGGCCAGGGGCAACCACCGGGGAGCTGTTTTTT
TRBV4-1	TRBJ2-6	NA	NA	CASSQGGGSSGANVLTF	TGCGCCAGCAGCCAGGGAGGGGGCAGCTCTGGGGCCAACGTCCTGACTTTC
TRBV6-1	TRBJ1-2	TRBD1	NA	CASSLTGEYGYTF	TGTGCCAGCTCCCTCACAGGGGAATACGGCTACACCTTC
TRBV19	TRBJ1-1	NA	NA	CASSIEQGGGEAFF	TGTGCCAGTAGTATAGAACAGGGCGGCGGTGAAGCTTTCTTT
TRBV9	TRBJ2-7	TRBD2	NA	CASSPYPLAGAANKGEQYF	TGTGCCAGCAGCCCCTATCCCCTAGCGGGAGCTGCCAATAAGGGCGAGCAGTACTTC
TRBV20-1	TRBJ1-2	NA	NA	CSASVYYGYTF	TGCAGTGCTAGCGTATACTATGGCTACACCTTC
TRBV7-2	TRBJ2-3	TRBD2	once	CASSAGLAGNPSTDTQYF	TGTGCCAGCAGCGCGGGACTAGCGGGCAACCCGAGCACAGATACGCAGTATTTT
TRBV6-5	TRBJ1-2	TRBD1	NA	CASRLDREYGYTF	TGTGCCAGCAGATTAGACAGGGAATATGGCTACACCTTC
TRBV15	TRBJ2-1	NA	NA	CATSRELLAYEQFF	TGTGCCACCAGCAGAGAACTACTAGCCTATGAGCAGTTCTTC
TRBV7-2	TRBJ1-2	NA	NA	CASSLDRDYGYTF	TGTGCCAGCAGCCTGGACCGAGACTATGGCTACACCTTC
TRBV30	TRBJ2-7	TRBD1	NA	CAWGQGVGWEQYF	TGTGCCTGGGGACAGGGAGTGGGTTGGGAGCAGTACTTC
TRBV6-1	TRBJ2-4	NA	NA	CASSDDRLAKNIQYF	TGTGCCAGCAGTGACGACAGGCTAGCCAAAAACATTCAGTACTTC
TRBV7-2	TRBJ2-2	NA	NA	CASSLGVGTFTGELFF	TGTGCCAGCAGCTTAGGAGTAGGGACTTTCACCGGGGAGCTGTTCTTT
TRBV29-1	TRBJ1-1	TRBD1	NA	CSVPPGQGGTEAFF	TGCAGCGTCCCGCCGGGACAGGGGGGGACTGAAGCTTTCTTT
TRBV5-1	TRBJ1-1	NA	NA	CASSLVRGASNTEAFF	TGCGCCAGCAGCTTGGTTCGGGGGGCATCGAACACTGAAGCTTTCTTT
TRBV19	TRBJ2-1	NA	NA	CASSMARGGYNEQFF	TGTGCCAGTAGTATGGCTAGAGGGGGCTACAATGAGCAGTTCTTC
TRBV6-6	TRBJ2-1	NA	NA	CAGGGSPYNEQFF	TGTGCCGGAGGAGGGTCCCCCTACAATGAGCAGTTCTTC
TRBV4-1	TRBJ1-1	NA	NA	CASSLYISGVNTEAFF	TGCGCCAGCAGCCTCTACATATCAGGGGTCAACACTGAAGCTTTCTTT
TRBV4-3	TRBJ2-7	TRBD2	NA	CASSQEGGRAYEQYF	TGCGCCAGCAGCCAAGAAGGAGGGAGGGCCTACGAGCAGTACTTC
TRBV5-1	TRBJ1-2	NA	NA	CASSLRGMDGYTF	TGCGCCAGCAGCCTTCGGGGGATGGATGGCTACACCTTC
TRBV12-5	TRBJ2-1	TRBD2	NA	CASARTSGNEQFF	TGTGCTAGTGCCCGGACTAGCGGCAATGAGCAGTTCTTC
TRBV5-1	TRBJ2-7	NA	NA	CASSFLGSLYEQYF	TGCGCCAGCAGCTTTTTAGGCAGCCTCTACGAGCAGTACTTC
TRBV11-2	TRBJ1-3	NA	few	CASSPGDSGNTIYF	TGTGCCAGCAGCCCAGGGGACTCTGGAAACACCATATATTTT
TRBV27	TRBJ2-3	NA	NA	CASRMNRARVPQYF	TGTGCCAGCAGGATGAACAGGGCCCGGGTGCCGCAGTATTTT
TRBV19	TRBJ2-4	TRBD2	once	CASSTQIAGQGNIQYF	TGTGCCAGTAGTACTCAAATAGCGGGGCAGGGGAACATTCAGTACTTC
TRBV7-2	TRBJ2-7	NA	once	CASSLVDGRSYEQYF	TGTGCCAGCAGCTTGGTGGACGGGCGCTCCTACGAGCAGTACTTC
TRBV6-1	TRBJ2-7	NA	NA	CASSYWLGGEQYF	TGTGCCAGCAGTTATTGGCTGGGGGGCGAGCAGTACTTC
TRBV27	TRBJ2-5	TRBD1	NA	CASSFRTGQETQYF	TGTGCCAGCAGTTTTCGGACAGGGCAAGAGACCCAGTACTTC
TRBV2	TRBJ1-4	NA	few	CASSEGGKREKLFF	TGTGCCAGCAGTGAAGGAGGGAAGAGGGAAAAACTGTTTTTT
TRBV10-3	TRBJ2-2	NA	NA	CAIRVLDLQIITGELFF	TGTGCCATCAGAGTACTAGATTTACAGATAATCACCGGGGAGCTGTTTTTT
TRBV5-1	TRBJ2-3	NA	NA	CASSYGPGSPSTDTQYF	TGCGCCAGCAGCTACGGGCCCGGATCTCCTAGCACAGATACGCAGTATTTT
TRBV29-1	TRBJ2-7	TRBD1	NA	CSVAQGEQQYF	TGCAGCGTCGCACAGGGGGAACAGCAGTACTTC
TRBV29-1	TRBJ2-2	TRBD1	NA	CSVRRGLNTGELFF	TGCAGCGTCCGCAGGGGGCTTAACACCGGGGAGCTGTTTTTT
TRBV5-6	TRBJ1-1	TRBD1	NA	CASSPGQGRNTEAFF	TGTGCCAGCAGCCCCGGACAGGGACGGAACACTGAAGCTTTCTTT
TRBV6-1	TRBJ1-2	TRBD1	NA	CASSRDRTNYGYTF	TGTGCCAGCAGTCGGGACAGGACAAACTATGGCTACACCTTC
TRBV9	TRBJ2-7	NA	NA	CASSVGPYEQYF	TGTGCCAGCAGCGTAGGACCCTACGAGCAGTACTTC
TRBV7-9	TRBJ1-4	TRBD1	NA	CASSDTGGNEKLFF	TGTGCCAGCAGCGACACAGGGGGTAATGAAAAACTGTTTTTT
TRBV7-9	TRBJ2-7	NA	NA	CASSLKAPRPGDTYEQYF	TGTGCCAGCAGCTTGAAGGCCCCCAGGCCAGGGGATACCTACGAGCAGTACTTC
TRBV4-1	TRBJ2-7	TRBD2	NA	CASSHEYSGRGWSNYEQYF	TGCGCCAGCAGCCATGAATATAGCGGGAGAGGTTGGTCGAACTACGAGCAGTACTTC
TRBV2	TRBJ2-7	TRBD2	NA	CASSEKRVLASGRAFNF	TGTGCCAGCAGTGAGAAAAGGGTTTTGGCTAGCGGGAGGGCCTTCAACTTC
TRBV5-1	TRBJ2-2	NA	NA	CASSATSSPGELFF	TGCGCCAGCAGCGCGACTAGTAGTCCCGGGGAGCTGTTTTTT
TRBV5-1	TRBJ2-5	TRBD2	NA	CASSLATSGRNQETQYF	TGCGCCAGCAGCTTGGCGACTAGCGGGAGAAACCAAGAGACCCAGTACTTC